Given below is one T cell receptor beta chain in context. The antigen is not known. This sample was included in a study of T-cell memory formation after mild COVID-19. Study conclusions and caveats: Nothing confirmed that second-wave clones peaking on day 37 were specific for SARS-CoV-2. CD4+ contracting clones were found mainly in CM and EM, and CD8+ ones in EMRA.

V lost 4 bases and J lost 4; bases outside the gene matches: 5. The CDR3 length is 14 residues. 5'RACE, which relied on constant-segment primers, yielded TCR alpha and TCR beta cDNA libraries carrying sample barcodes and UMIs. TCRdb redid the calling of the 5' RACE reads with MiXCR, one entry per CDR3 protein. Here the sample spans roughly 400,000 distinct CDR3 sequences, 24% being singletons. The sequenced material came from PBMCs or a T cell subset sorted from them (not recorded which). The V call is TRBV12-3 or TRBV12-4, the J call TRBJ1-2; 8 positions agree with TRBD1. The TCR was taken from an adult woman who had mild COVID-19 (a few samples of this study predate the infection). Cell type and time point are not known. The CDR3 reads CASSWAGGSYGYTF. The CDR3 coding sequence is TGTGCCAGCAGTTGGGCAGGGGGCTCCTATGGCTACACCTTC.